This T cell receptor (beta chain) was documented in a study of blood T cell repertoires in COVID-19. At the level of the study: Nucleic acid was either cDNA or gDNA, and it came from T cells, B-cell-depleted T cells, or PBMCs.

As handled by the study authors: Researchers report that nucleated cell counts were estimated from reference gene primer amplification. Profiled with immunoSEQ multiplex PCR; TCRdb holds only in-frame clones, not every one. The V and J calls and clone size are taken from that table; D and trimming were inferred from the DNA. This table has 150,000 to 200,000 clones, about 85% appearing once. This clonotype was sampled from a human donor with acute or convalescent COVID-19. The donor label of this sample is uncertain. The sample comprised peripheral blood.

CDR3 sequence: CASRMTGPTGELFF. As DNA, the CDR3 is TGCGCCAGCAGAATGACAGGGCCCACCGGGGAGCTGTTTTTT. The V and J genes are TRBV5-1 and TRBJ2-2; the match to TRBD1 covers 7 bases. The germline V gene has CDR1 SGHRS and CDR2 YFSETQ. V was clipped by 5 bases and J by 4 bases; unmatched bases: 5. The CDR3 totals 14 residues.